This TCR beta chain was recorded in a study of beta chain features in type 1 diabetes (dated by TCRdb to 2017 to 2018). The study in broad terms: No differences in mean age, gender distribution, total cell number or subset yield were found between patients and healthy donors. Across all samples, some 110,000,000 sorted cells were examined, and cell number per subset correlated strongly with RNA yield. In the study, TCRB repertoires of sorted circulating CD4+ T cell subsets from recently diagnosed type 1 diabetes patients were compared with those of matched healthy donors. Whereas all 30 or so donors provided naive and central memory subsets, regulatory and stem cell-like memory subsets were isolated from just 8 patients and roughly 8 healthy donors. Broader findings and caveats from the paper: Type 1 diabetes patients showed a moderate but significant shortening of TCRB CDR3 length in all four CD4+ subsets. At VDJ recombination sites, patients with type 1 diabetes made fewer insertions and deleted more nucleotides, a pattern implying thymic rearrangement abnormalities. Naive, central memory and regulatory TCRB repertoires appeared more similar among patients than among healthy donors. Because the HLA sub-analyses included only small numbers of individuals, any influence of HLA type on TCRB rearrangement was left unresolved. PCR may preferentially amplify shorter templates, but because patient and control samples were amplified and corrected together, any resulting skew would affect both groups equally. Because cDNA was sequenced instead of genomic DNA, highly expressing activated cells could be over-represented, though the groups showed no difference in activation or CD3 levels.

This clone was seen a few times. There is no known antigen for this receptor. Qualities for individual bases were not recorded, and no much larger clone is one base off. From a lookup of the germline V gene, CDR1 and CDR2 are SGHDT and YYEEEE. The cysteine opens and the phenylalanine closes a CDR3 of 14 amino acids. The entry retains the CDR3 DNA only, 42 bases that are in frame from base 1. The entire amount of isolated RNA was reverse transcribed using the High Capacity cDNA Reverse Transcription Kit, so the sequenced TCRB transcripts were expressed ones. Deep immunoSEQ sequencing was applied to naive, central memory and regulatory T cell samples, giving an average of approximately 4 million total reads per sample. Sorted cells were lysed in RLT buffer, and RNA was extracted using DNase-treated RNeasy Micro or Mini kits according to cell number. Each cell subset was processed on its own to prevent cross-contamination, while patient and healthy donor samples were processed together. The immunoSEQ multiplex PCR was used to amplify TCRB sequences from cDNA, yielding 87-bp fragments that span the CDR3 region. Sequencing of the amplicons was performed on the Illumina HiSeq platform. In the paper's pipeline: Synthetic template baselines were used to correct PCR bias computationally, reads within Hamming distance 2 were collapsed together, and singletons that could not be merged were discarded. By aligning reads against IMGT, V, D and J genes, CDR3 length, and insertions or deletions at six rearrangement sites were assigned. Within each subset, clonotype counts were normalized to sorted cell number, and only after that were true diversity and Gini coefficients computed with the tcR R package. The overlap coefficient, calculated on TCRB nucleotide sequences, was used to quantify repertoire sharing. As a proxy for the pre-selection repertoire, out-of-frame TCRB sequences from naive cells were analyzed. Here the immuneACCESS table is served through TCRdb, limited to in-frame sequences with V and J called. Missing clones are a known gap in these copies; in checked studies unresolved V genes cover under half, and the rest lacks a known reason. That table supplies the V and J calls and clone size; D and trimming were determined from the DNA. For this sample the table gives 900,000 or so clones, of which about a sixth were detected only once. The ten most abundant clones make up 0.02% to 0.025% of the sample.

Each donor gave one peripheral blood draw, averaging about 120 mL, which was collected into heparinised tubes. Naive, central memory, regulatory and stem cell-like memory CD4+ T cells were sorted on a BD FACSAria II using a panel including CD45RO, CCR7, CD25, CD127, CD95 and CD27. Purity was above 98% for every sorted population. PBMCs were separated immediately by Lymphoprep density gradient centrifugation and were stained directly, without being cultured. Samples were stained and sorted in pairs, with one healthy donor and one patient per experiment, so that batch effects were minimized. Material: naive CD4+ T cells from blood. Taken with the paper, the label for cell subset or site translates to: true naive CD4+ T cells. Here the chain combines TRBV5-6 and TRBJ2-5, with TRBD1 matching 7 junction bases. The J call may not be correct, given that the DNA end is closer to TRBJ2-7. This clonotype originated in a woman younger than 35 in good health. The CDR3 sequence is CASRATGLTYEQYF. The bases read TGTGCCAGCAGAGCGACAGGGCTTACCTACGAGCAGTACTTC.